Described below is a single TCR beta chain sequence and its context. What it recognizes is unknown. The data are from a study of T cell responses to AZD1222 COVID-19 vaccine. Study in general: Analyses pooled second doses at about 4 or about 12 weeks. The study, taken as a whole, reports: Close to half of all spike-specific TCRs reportedly target regions of the variants that are unmutated.

The table came from immunoSEQ multiplex PCR; TCRdb's copy has only in-frame clones and leaves some out. The table lists roughly 120,000 clones, about 89% of them singletons. CDR3 length: 16 residues. In germline, CDR1 is SGHTA, CDR2 FQGTGA. V shed 3 bases and J shed 2 bases, with 11 bases lying between them. The clonotype originates from an adult in good health. Sequenced here: peripheral blood, sampled on day 0 of AZD1222 vaccination. V and J are TRBV7-3 and TRBJ2-6; D is possibly TRBD2 (6 bases). The chain's CDR3 is CASSLAGKAGANVLTF. The CDR3 nucleotides are TGTGCCAGCAGCTTGGCGGGGAAGGCTGGGGCCAACGTCCTGACTTTC.